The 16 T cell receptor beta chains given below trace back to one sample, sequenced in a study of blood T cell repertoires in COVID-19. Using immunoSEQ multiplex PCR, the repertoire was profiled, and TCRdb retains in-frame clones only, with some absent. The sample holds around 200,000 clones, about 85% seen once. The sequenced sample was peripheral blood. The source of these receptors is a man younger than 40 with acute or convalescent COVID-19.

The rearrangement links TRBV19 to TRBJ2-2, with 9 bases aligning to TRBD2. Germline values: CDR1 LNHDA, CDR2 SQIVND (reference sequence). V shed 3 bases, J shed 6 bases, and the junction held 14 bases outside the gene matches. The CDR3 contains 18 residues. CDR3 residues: CASSIDPYSGGGAGELFF. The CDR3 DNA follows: TGTGCCAGTAGTATCGATCCCTATAGCGGGGGAGGGGCCGGGGAGCTGTTTTTT.

The CDR3 is CASGAVGPYNEQFF. In DNA, the CDR3 is TGTGCCAGCGGGGCTGTCGGGCCCTACAATGAGCAGTTCTTC. The chain carries TRBV6-6 and TRBJ2-1, with D tentatively TRBD1 (5 bases). Trimming pared 8 bases from V and 2 bases from J, leaving 13 bases between. The CDR3 is 14 amino acids. Germline loops: CDR1 MNHNY, CDR2 SVGAGI (reference sequence).

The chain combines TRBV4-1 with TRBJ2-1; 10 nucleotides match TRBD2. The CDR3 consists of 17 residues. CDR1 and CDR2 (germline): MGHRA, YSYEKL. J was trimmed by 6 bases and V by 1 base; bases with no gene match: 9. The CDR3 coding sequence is TGCGCCAGCAGCCAAGCGGGGCTAAGCGGGAGGGCCAATGAGCAGTTCTTC. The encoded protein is CASSQAGLSGRANEQFF.

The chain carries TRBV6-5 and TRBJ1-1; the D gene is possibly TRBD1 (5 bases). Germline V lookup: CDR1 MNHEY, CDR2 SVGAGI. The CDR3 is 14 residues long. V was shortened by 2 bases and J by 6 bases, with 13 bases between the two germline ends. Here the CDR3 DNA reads TGTGCCAGCAGTTACGGTGGGGGGAGCGCTGAAGCTTTCTTT. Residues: CASSYGGGSAEAFF.

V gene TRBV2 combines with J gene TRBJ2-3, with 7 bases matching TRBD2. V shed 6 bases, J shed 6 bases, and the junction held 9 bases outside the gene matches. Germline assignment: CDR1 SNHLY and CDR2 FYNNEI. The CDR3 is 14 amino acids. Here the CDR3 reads CASRRRAGFDTQYF. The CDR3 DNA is TGTGCCAGCAGGCGTCGAGCGGGGTTCGATACGCAGTATTTT.

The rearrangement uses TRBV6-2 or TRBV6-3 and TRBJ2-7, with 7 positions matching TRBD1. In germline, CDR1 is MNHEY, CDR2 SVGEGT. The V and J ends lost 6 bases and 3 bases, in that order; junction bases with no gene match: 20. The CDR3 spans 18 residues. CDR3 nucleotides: TGTGCCAGCAGCCCTGTGGTGATTGACAGGGTTGTCCGCTACGAGCAGTACTTC. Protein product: CASSPVVIDRVVRYEQYF.

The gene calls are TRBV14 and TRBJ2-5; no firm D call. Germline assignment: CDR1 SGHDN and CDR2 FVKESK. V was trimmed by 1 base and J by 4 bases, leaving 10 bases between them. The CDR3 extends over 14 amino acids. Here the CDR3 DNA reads TGTGCCAGCAGCCAAGCTTGGGCCCGAGAGACCCAGTACTTC. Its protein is CASSQAWARETQYF.

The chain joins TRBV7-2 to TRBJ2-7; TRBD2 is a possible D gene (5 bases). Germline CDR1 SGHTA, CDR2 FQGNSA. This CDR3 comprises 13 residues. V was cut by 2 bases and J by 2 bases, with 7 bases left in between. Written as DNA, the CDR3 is TGTGCCAGCAGCTTACCGGGGACCTACGAGCAGTACTTC. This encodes CASSLPGTYEQYF. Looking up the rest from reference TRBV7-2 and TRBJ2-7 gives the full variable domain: GAGVSQSPSNKVTEKGKDVELRCDPISGHTALYWYRQSLGQGLEFLIYFQGNSAPDKSGLPSDRFSAERTGGSVSTLTIQRTQQEDSAVYLCASSLPGTYEQYFGPGTRLTVT.

The CDR3 loop is CASSESKTAFLSYTF. In DNA form, the CDR3 reads TGCGCCAGCAGTGAGTCGAAGACAGCCTTTCTGAGCTACACCTTC. This chain joins TRBV10-1 and TRBJ1-2; a weak D match, TRBD1 (5 bases). CDR1 is WNHNN, CDR2 SYGVQD, per germline (reference sequence). V lost 0 bases to trimming and J lost 9 bases, with 17 bases between them. This CDR3 spans 15 amino acids.

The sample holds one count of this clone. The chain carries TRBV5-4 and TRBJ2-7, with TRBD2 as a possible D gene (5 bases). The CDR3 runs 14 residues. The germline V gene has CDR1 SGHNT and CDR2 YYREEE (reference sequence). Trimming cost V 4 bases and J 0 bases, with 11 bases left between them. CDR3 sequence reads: CASSPGINSYEQYF. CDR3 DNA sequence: TGTGCCAGCAGCCCCGGGATCAACTCCTACGAGCAGTACTTC.

The CDR3 reads CATQPGQGKVGANVLTF. In DNA form, the CDR3 reads TGTGCCACTCAGCCGGGACAGGGGAAAGTTGGGGCCAACGTCCTGACTTTC. The V call is TRBV10-3, the J call TRBJ2-6; 10 bases align to TRBD1. Germline V lookup: CDR1 ENHRY, CDR2 SYGVKD. V shed 10 bases and J 3 bases; nucleotides not matched to a gene: 12. The CDR3 is 17 amino acids.

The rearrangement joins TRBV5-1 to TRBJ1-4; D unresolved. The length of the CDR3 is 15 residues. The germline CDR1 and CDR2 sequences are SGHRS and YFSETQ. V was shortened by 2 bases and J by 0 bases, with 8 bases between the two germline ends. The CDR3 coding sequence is TGCGCCAGCAGCTTACGGGATACAACTAATGAAAAACTGTTTTTT. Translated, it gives CASSLRDTTNEKLFF.

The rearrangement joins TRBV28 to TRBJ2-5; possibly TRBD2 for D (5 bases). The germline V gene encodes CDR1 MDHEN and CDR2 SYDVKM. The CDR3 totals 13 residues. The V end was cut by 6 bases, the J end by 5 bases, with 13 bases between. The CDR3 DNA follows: TGTGCCAGCAGACAAAGCCCGGGGGAGACCCAGTACTTC. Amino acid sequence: CASRQSPGETQYF.

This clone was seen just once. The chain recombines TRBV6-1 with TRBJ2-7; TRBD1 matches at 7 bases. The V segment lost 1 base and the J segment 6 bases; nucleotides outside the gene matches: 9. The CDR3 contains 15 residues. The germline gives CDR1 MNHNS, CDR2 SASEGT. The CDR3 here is CASSEGGRGLGEQYF. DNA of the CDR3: TGTGCCAGCAGTGAAGGGGGCAGGGGGTTAGGCGAGCAGTACTTC.

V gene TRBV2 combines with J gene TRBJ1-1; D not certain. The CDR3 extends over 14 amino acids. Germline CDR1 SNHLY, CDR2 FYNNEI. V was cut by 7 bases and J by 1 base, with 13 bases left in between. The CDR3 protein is CASNELNPNTEAFF. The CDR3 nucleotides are TGTGCCAGCAACGAGCTCAACCCGAACACTGAAGCTTTCTTT.

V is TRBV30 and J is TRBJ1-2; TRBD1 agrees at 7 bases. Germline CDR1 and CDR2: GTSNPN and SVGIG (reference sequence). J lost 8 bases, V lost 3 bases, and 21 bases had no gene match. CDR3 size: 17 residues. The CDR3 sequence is CAWRGHRDRGYPYGYTF. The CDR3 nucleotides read TGTGCCTGGAGGGGACATAGGGACAGAGGCTACCCATACGGCTACACCTTC.